The rows below give T cell receptor beta chains drawn from one sample of a study of T-cell reconstitution after alpha-beta-depleted transplantation in children. Each CDR3 protein is one row after TCRdb ran MiXCR on the PCR reads. This sample carries 500,000 to 600,000 distinct CDR3 sequences, 25% to 30% of them seen once, and the ten largest clones take about a third. This material consisted of PBMCs, taken before TCRalphabeta/CD19-depleted stem cell transplant. The receptors derive from a boy under three years old with Wiskott-Aldrich syndrome, due to receive a stem cell transplant. Both conserved end residues are part of each CDR3. Fields, in order: V gene, J gene, CDR3 protein.

V: TRBV20-1; J: TRBJ2-3; CDR3: CSARDLGGSRATDTQYF
V: TRBV20-1; J: TRBJ1-4; CDR3: CSARDWVINEKLFF
V: TRBV5-1; J: TRBJ2-3; CDR3: CASSLGGTRADTQYF
V: TRBV20-1; J: TRBJ2-3; CDR3: CSATAGGSPTDTQYF
V: TRBV5-1; J: TRBJ2-7; CDR3: CASSFVPGLLQGGSKYF
V: TRBV20-1; J: TRBJ1-5; CDR3: CSASTGTGGFQPQHF
V: TRBV28; J: TRBJ1-2; CDR3: CASSFSDYGYTF
V: TRBV5-6; J: TRBJ1-2; CDR3: CASSLRDRQNYGYTF
V: TRBV20-1; J: TRBJ1-2; CDR3: CSARGSRWGSTYGYTF
V: TRBV5-1; J: TRBJ2-1; CDR3: CASSLQPGGWSNEQFF
V: TRBV4-1; J: TRBJ1-1; CDR3: CASSQIEGVRTEAFF
V: TRBV5-1; J: TRBJ2-2; CDR3: CASSLGGSNTGELFF
V: TRBV7-2; J: TRBJ1-4; CDR3: CASSQGGADEKLFF
V: TRBV7-2; J: TRBJ2-1; CDR3: CASSLLAGVRDEQFF
V: TRBV20-1; J: TRBJ1-5; CDR3: CSARDWTGSLNQPQHF
V: TRBV20-1; J: TRBJ2-7; CDR3: CSARAGTGVSYEQYF
V: TRBV5-1; J: TRBJ2-1; CDR3: CASSLVSGRSYNEQFF
V: TRBV4-1; J: TRBJ2-3; CDR3: CASSQAGLAGVTQYF